A selection of T cell receptor beta chains follows, all from one sample in a study of blood T cell repertoires in COVID-19. Clones were sequenced by immunoSEQ multiplex PCR, and TCRdb holds only the in-frame ones, with some missing. The sample holds a few hundred thousand clones, about nine tenths seen once. Material for sequencing was PBMCs or T cells enriched from blood (not recorded which). The receptor set was obtained from a man aged 25-45 years who had recovered from COVID-19. Each CDR3 is given with its conserved first and last residue. The D gene is left open where the match is weak. Clone size appears in some rows only: once, few, many, or a class for an expanded clone.

J | D | length | size | V | DNA | CDR3
TRBJ1-1 | TRBD1 | 16 | . | TRBV27 | TGTGCCAGCAGTCTCCGCCGGGACAGCATGAACACTGAAGCTTTCTTT | CASSLRRDSMNTEAFF
TRBJ2-2 | . | 13 | once | TRBV15 | TGTGCCACCAGCAGCTCCCCTGTCGGGGAGCTGTTTTTT | CATSSSPVGELFF
TRBJ2-1 | TRBD2 | 15 | . | TRBV11-3 | TGTGCCAGCAGCTTAGAGCTTGCGGGAGGTAATGAGCAGTTCTTC | CASSLELAGGNEQFF
TRBJ2-5 | TRBD2 | 15 | . | TRBV4-3 | TGCGCCAGCAGCCACGCCGAAGCGGGAGGTGAGACCCAGTACTTC | CASSHAEAGGETQYF
TRBJ1-2 | TRBD1 | 16 | . | TRBV6-5 | TGTGCCAGCAGTTACGGGACAGGGTCATCTAACTATGGCTACACCTTC | CASSYGTGSSNYGYTF
TRBJ1-4 | . | 15 | once | TRBV4-3 | TGCGCCAGCAGCCAAGGGGGGCTGACTAATGAAAAACTGTTTTTT | CASSQGGLTNEKLFF
TRBJ2-5 | . | 15 | . | TRBV3-1/TRBV3-2 | TGTGCCAGCAGCCAAGGATTGGGAGGCCAAGAGACCCAGTACTTC | CASSQGLGGQETQYF
TRBJ1-5 | . | 15 | . | TRBV24-1 | TGTGCCACCAGTGAGGGGGCAGGATTCAATCAGCCCCAGCATTTT | CATSEGAGFNQPQHF
TRBJ2-7 | TRBD1 | 14 | . | TRBV25-1 | TGTGCCAGCAGTGTAGGGGACAGCACCTACGAGCAGTACTTC | CASSVGDSTYEQYF
TRBJ1-1 | . | 14 | . | TRBV5-1 | TGCGCCAGCAGCTTGGGTCCGGGTGCCACTGAAGCTTTCTTT | CASSLGPGATEAFF
TRBJ2-5 | TRBD2 | 15 | . | TRBV10-1 | TGCGCCAGCGCACCCGGGCGGGGGGCGCGGGAGACCCAGTACTTC | CASAPGRGARETQYF
TRBJ2-3 | . | 17 | few | TRBV7-9 | TGTGCCAGCAGACCAACCCCCGGGCCTAGCGGCACAGATACGCAGTATTTT | CASRPTPGPSGTDTQYF
TRBJ1-1 | . | 15 | . | TRBV5-5 | TGTGCCAGCAGCCGAATCCGGGGTAGCTCCACTGAAGCTTTCTTT | CASSRIRGSSTEAFF
TRBJ2-2 | TRBD1 | 15 | . | TRBV2 | TGTGCCAGCAGTGAGGGACAGACCTACCCCGGGGAGCTGTTTTTT | CASSEGQTYPGELFF
TRBJ1-1 | . | 13 | few | TRBV12-3/TRBV12-4 | TGTGCCAGCAGTTTTGCCGGGGGGACTGAAGCTTTCTTT | CASSFAGGTEAFF
TRBJ2-1 | . | 14 | . | TRBV7-2 | TGTGCCAGCAGCCCCCGACTAGTCGGCAATGAGCAGTTCTTC | CASSPRLVGNEQFF
TRBJ1-1 | . | 11 | . | TRBV30 | TGTGCCTGGAGGGGCAGAACTGAAGCTTTCTTT | CAWRGRTEAFF
TRBJ2-5 | . | 11 | . | TRBV30 | TGTGCCTGGTTCGGGGTGGAGACCCAGTACTTC | CAWFGVETQYF
TRBJ2-1 | TRBD1 | 12 | . | TRBV9 | TGTGCCAGCAGTGCAGGACAGGGAGTGCAGTTCTTC | CASSAGQGVQFF
TRBJ1-6 | TRBD1 | 17 | . | TRBV5-1 | TGCGCCAGCAGCTTCGACAGGGGGCTAGGGGGGAATTCACCCCTCCACTTT | CASSFDRGLGGNSPLHF
TRBJ2-3 | . | 18 | few | TRBV4-3 | TGCGCCAGCAGCCAAGATGTCTCGCGGTTTTCTAGCACAGATACGCAGTATTTT | CASSQDVSRFSSTDTQYF
TRBJ1-2 | . | 14 | . | TRBV14 | TGTGCCAGCAGCCAAGAAAACTCCTGGGGCCGCTACACCTTC | CASSQENSWGRYTF